The clone carrying this T cell receptor (beta chain) was picked up a small number of times. Its antigen remains unknown. Trimming left V 5 bases short and J 1 base short, with 9 bases between. CDR1 MGHRA and CDR2 YSYEKL come from the germline V gene. The CDR3 totals 14 residues. Some clones are missing from TCRdb's copy, which holds only in-frame ones; the method was immunoSEQ multiplex PCR. The data show about 200,000 clones, with 86% seen just once and more than 1.2% held by the top ten. This specimen comes from a study of cytomegalovirus exposure and HLA in healthy donors. On the study more broadly: The 100 to 150 validation repertoires, a later analysis reported, used the same platform as the roughly 650 repertoires from the first cohort.

Study results and limitations: Specific recognition of CMV antigens was confirmed in vitro for a few chains (all CMV-associated). The tendency of first-cohort TCR clusters to co-occur in the 100 to 150 validation repertoires was identified by a subsequent analysis. The authors listed approximately 160 TCR beta chains as cytomegalovirus-associated.

Source material: PBMCs. V usage is TRBV4-1 and J usage is TRBJ1-5; D may be TRBD1 (5 bases). The sequence was obtained from a woman between 18 and 29 years old in good health and CMV-seronegative. CDR3 loop: CASSARESNQPQHF. DNA of the CDR3: TGCGCCAGCAGCGCCAGGGAAAGCAATCAGCCCCAGCATTTT.